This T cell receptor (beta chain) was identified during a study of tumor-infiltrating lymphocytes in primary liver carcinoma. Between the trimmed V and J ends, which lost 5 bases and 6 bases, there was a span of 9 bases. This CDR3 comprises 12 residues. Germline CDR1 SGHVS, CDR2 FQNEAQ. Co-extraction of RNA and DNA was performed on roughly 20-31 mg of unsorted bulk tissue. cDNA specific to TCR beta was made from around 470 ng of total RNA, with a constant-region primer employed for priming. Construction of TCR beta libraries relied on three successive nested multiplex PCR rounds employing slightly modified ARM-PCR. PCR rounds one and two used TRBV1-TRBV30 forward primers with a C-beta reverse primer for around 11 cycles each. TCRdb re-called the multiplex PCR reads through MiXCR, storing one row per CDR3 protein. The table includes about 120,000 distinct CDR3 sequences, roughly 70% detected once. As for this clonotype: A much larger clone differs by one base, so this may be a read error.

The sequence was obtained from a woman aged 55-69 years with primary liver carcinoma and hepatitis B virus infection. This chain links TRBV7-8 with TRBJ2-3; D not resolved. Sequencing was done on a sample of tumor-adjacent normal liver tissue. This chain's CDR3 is CASSLLLDTQYF. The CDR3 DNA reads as TGTGCCAGCAGCCTCCTTCTCGATACGCAGTATTTT.